The source of this T cell receptor beta chain is a study of neoadjuvant anti-PD-1 for oral cavity cancer (dated by TCRdb to 2020 to 2023). Notes on the research overall: Three to four biweekly doses of nivolumab at 3 mg/kg were mostly administered to patients before curative-intent surgical resection. Patients without progression received a fourth nivolumab dose around day 43 and underwent definitive surgical resection on days 50-56. Responders were defined as patients with complete response, partial response or stable disease by RECIST 1.1; non-responders were defined as patients with progression. A roughly 30% response rate was observed in the parent correlative cohort, in which about a dozen patients were included.

Sample time point, as interpreted from the label and publication: before neoadjuvant nivolumab. Patients had been newly diagnosed with stage II-IVA oral cavity squamous cell carcinoma, and no prior systemic or radiation treatment had been given to the patients. Everyone in the cohort had locally advanced, HPV-negative oral cavity squamous cell carcinoma. Peripheral blood mononuclear cells were analyzed directly, without maintenance or expansion in culture. The samples were obtained from a longitudinal correlative study of a single-arm phase II trial testing neoadjuvant nivolumab in oral cavity squamous cell carcinoma. Subject-matched pre- and post-treatment PBMCs and tumors from three responders and three non-responders were subjected to genomic DNA-based TCRbeta sequencing. Peripheral blood mononuclear cells were collected before nivolumab treatment and were collected again after treatment, at the time of surgery. Genomic DNA was isolated from PBMCs using the Maxwell RSC DNA from Cells kit.

Overall results and qualifications from the work: Only three patients per response group were included in the TCR analyses, and larger cohorts for validation were called for by the authors. After neoadjuvant nivolumab, non-responders showed significantly higher T cell clonality (Gini index) in PBMCs than responders did. A higher pretreatment blood Treg/Th17 ratio correlated with both higher pretreatment blood TCRbeta clonality and lower post-treatment tumor TCRbeta clonality.

This clone turned up a few times. It lacks a known antigen. Base qualities are not at hand, and no much larger clone is one base apart. For deep sequencing, each PBMC sample was run in six replicates, with libraries mostly built from 400 to 550 ng of input genomic DNA. The immunoSEQ hsTCRbeta kit was used to prepare TCRbeta libraries according to the manufacturer's instructions. The finished libraries were brought together in one pool at roughly 2.7 nM, which was then read using an Illumina NovaSeq 6000 S4 flow cell. For the original study's pipeline: The immunoSEQ Analyzer handled quality control and preprocessing of the raw data. The analysis was restricted to productive rearrangements, with each unique CDR3 amino acid sequence defining a clonotype. Repertoire clonality was estimated as the Gini-Simpson index, computed with the R package tcR. Gini indices were compared with Student's t test, and associations with tumor size change were assessed by Pearson correlation. Here the immuneACCESS table is served through TCRdb, limited to in-frame sequences with V and J called. Missing clones are a known gap in these copies; in checked studies unresolved V genes cover under half, and the rest lacks a known reason. From that table come the V and J calls and clone size; the DNA was used to work out D and trimming. This sample lists about 15,000 clones; 55% to 75% were detected once. 2.9% of the sample is taken by the ten largest.

Taken from cysteine to phenylalanine, the CDR3 has 14 residues. Of the read, only the CDR3 DNA is kept; its 42 bases are in frame from base 1. CDR1 ENHRY and CDR2 SYGVKD were looked up in the germline V gene. V is trimmed back by 4 bases and J by 6 bases, and the junction contains 6 bases that no gene match accounts for. Sample: PBMCs, taken before nivolumab (anti-PD-1) treatment. The V gene is TRBV10-3 and the J gene is TRBJ1-5; the junction holds 7 bases that match TRBD1. The sequence was obtained from a person aged 40 to 85 with oral cavity squamous cell carcinoma. This receptor has the CDR3 CAISGTGVIQPQHF. The DNA sequence is as follows: TGTGCCATCAGTGGAACAGGGGTGATTCAGCCCCAGCATTTT.